The clone carrying this TCR beta chain was seen ten or more times. The junction does not match germline at one end; this may be a read error. As for the cDNA, it was generated by 5'RACE with 10-nucleotide random UMIs. MiXCR was run by TCRdb on the 5' RACE reads, yielding one entry per CDR3 protein. The sample lists around 47,000 distinct CDR3 sequences, 12% occurring once. Germline CDR1 and CDR2: SSHAT and FNYEAQ (reference sequence). The CDR3 loop spans 14 amino acids. The data originate from a study of neurological immune-mediated disorders. V is TRBV7-7 and J is TRBJ2-2, with D possibly being TRBD2 (6 bases). The receptor comes from a female donor in good health. Source material: PBMCs. The CDR3 protein is CASSSGLYTGELFF. The CDR3 bases are TGTGCTAGCAGCTCGGGACTCTACACCGGGGAGCTGTTTTTT.